This T cell receptor beta chain was recovered during a study of blood T cell repertoires in COVID-19. Overall study: The United States, Italy and Spain provided the acute and convalescent COVID-19 samples. Sources were T cells, B-cell-depleted T cells, or PBMCs; the material itself was cDNA or gDNA.

Authors' processing steps: Amplifying reference gene primers gave estimates of nucleated cell counts. Sequencing used immunoSEQ multiplex PCR; TCRdb keeps in-frame clones, though not all of them. V and J calls and clone size come straight from that table; D and trimming were deduced from the DNA. The sample shows about 220,000 clones, 80% to 85% of them seen only once. With 6 bases removed from V and 9 bases from J, the gap between germline ends came to 14 bases. This CDR3 is 13 amino acids long. The sequence derives from a woman in her 70s with COVID-19, enrolled during active disease. The J gene is TRBJ1-4, the V gene TRBV12-3 or TRBV12-4, with D uncertain. The sequencing input was peripheral blood. CDR3 in amino acids: CASSSGVPQKLFF. Written as DNA, the CDR3 is TGTGCCAGCAGCTCGGGAGTCCCGCAAAAACTGTTTTTT.